Shown below are 15 T cell receptor beta chains from a single sample sequenced in a study of T cells in Graves' hyperthyroidism and ophthalmopathy. The source material, RNA transcripts, was used to amplify TCR beta CDR3 regions. The HTBI primer set was used in a first-round RT-PCR of the TCR CDR3. TCRdb reprocessed the multiplex PCR reads with MiXCR, giving one entry per CDR3 protein. Here the sample spans some 560,000 distinct CDR3 sequences, approximately 15% being singletons. The sequenced material came from blood. The source is a woman in her twenties or thirties with Graves' hyperthyroidism.

The V and J genes are TRBV7-3 and TRBJ2-7; D call uncertain. Germline values: CDR1 SGHTA, CDR2 FQGTGA. The CDR3 totals 13 residues. V was shortened by 2 bases and J by 2 bases, with 7 bases between the two germline ends. CDR3 region: CASSLFSPYEQYF. The CDR3 DNA reads TGTGCCAGCAGCTTATTTTCTCCCTACGAGCAGTACTTC. Combining the CDR3 with reference TRBV7-3 and TRBJ2-7 gives the whole variable domain GAGVSQTPSNKVTEKGKYVELRCDPISGHTALYWYRQSLGQGPEFLIYFQGTGAADDSGLPNDRFFAVRPEGSVSTLKIQRTERGDSAVYLCASSLFSPYEQYFGPGTRLTVT.

V usage is TRBV4-2 and J usage is TRBJ2-2, with no clear D. Trimming cost V 1 base and J 0 bases, with 9 bases left between them. Germline CDR1 LGHNA, CDR2 YNFKEQ. The CDR3 loop spans 16 amino acids. CDR3 in amino acids: CASSQVLRTNTGELFF. CDR3 in DNA: TGTGCCAGCAGCCAAGTCCTAAGAACGAACACCGGGGAGCTGTTTTTT.

Comment on this clonotype: A much more abundant neighbour one base away suggests this may be a read error. The gene calls are TRBV20-1 and TRBJ2-7; 9 nucleotides align to TRBD2. V lost 6 bases to trimming and J lost 6 bases; unmatched junction nucleotides: 12. Germline CDR1 DFQATT, CDR2 SNEGSKA (reference sequence). The CDR3 contains 14 residues. CDR3 sequence: CSAPRGGGGVEQYF. The CDR3 bases are TGCAGTGCCCCCCGGGGTGGCGGGGGGGTCGAGCAGTACTTC.

The sample holds a few counts of this clonotype. This sequence joins TRBV4-2 and TRBJ1-2, with a tentative D call TRBD1 (5 bases). The CDR3 is 16 residues long. Germline lookup yields CDR1 LGHNA and CDR2 YNFKEQ. Trimming removed 3 bases at V and 5 bases at J, with 19 bases between. The CDR3 sequence: CASSHPGGGESYGYTF. DNA of the CDR3: TGTGCCAGCAGCCACCCCGGCGGGGGGGAGAGTTATGGCTACACCTTC.

This clonotype has a count of ten or more. The chain joins TRBV20-1 to TRBJ2-7; 14 bases line up with TRBD2. Germline trimming cut 8 bases from V and 4 bases from J; bases unmatched to any gene: 13. This CDR3 has 16 residues. Germline values: CDR1 DFQATT, CDR2 SNEGSKA (reference sequence). As DNA, the CDR3 is TGCAGTCCCGACTTAGAGACTAGCGGGAGGGCTTACGAGCAGTACTTC. Translation: CSPDLETSGRAYEQYF.

This clonotype was picked up a small number of times. The chain recombines TRBV28 with TRBJ1-2; TRBD1 matches at 8 bases. This CDR3 contains 13 residues. The germline gives CDR1 MDHEN, CDR2 SYDVKM. The ends lost 11 bases at V and 6 bases at J; junction bases unmatched: 11. In nucleotides, the CDR3 is TGTGCCGGAAATGACAGGGGAAAAAATGGCTACACCTTC. This translates into CAGNDRGKNGYTF.

This clonotype was found a few times. The chain recombines TRBV5-1 with TRBJ1-2; D not resolved. The ends were cut back, 1 base at V and 5 bases at J, with 9 bases in the middle. Germline values: CDR1 SGHRS, CDR2 YFSETQ. The CDR3 length is 13 residues. The CDR3 region is CASSLLTDYGYTF. In DNA, the CDR3 is TGCGCCAGCAGCTTGTTGACGGATTATGGCTACACCTTC.

This clonotype came up a few times. The chain uses TRBV29-1 and TRBJ2-1; no definite D call. The CDR3 runs to 12 residues. The V gene's germline CDR1 is SQVTM and CDR2 ANQGSEA. Between the trimmed V and J ends, which lost 3 bases and 8 bases, there was a span of 11 bases. CDR3 residues: CSVDGPWDEQFF. CDR3 bases: TGCAGCGTTGACGGCCCCTGGGATGAGCAGTTCTTC.

Remarks on this clonotype: This clone may be a read error of a much larger clone one base away. The gene calls are TRBV11-2 and TRBJ2-5, with TRBD2 identical over 7 bases. Germline V gene lookup returns CDR1 SGHAT and CDR2 FQNNGV. The CDR3 consists of 15 residues. The chain's CDR3 is CASNLGGSIQETQYF. CDR3 sequence (DNA): TGTGCCAGCAACTTAGGCGGGAGCATCCAAGAGACCCAGTACTTC.

The rearrangement uses TRBV7-2 and TRBJ1-2; D is ambiguous. Per germline, CDR1 SGHTA and CDR2 FQGNSA. V gave up 4 bases and J gave up 4 bases, with 10 bases separating them. This CDR3 is built from 13 residues. CDR3 protein: CASSSDVAYGYTF. The CDR3 region has the DNA TGTGCCAGCAGCTCGGATGTTGCCTATGGCTACACCTTC.

As concerns this clonotype: This may come from a read error, since a much larger clone is one base off. The J gene is TRBJ2-1, the V gene TRBV12-3 or TRBV12-4; no definite D call. The CDR3 runs to 14 residues. CDR3: CAGRKRRITNEQFF. CDR3 nucleotide sequence: TGTGCCGGCAGAAAACGTCGAATAACCAATGAGCAGTTCTTC.

This clonotype was seen a handful of times. The chain carries TRBV12-3 or TRBV12-4 and TRBJ2-7; D gene unclear. This CDR3 spans 13 amino acids. Trimming shortened V by 6 bases and J by 3 bases, and 12 bases separated the two germline ends. The CDR3 region is CASSIRRGYEQYF. CDR3 DNA: TGTGCCAGCAGCATTAGGCGAGGCTACGAGCAGTACTTC.

This rearrangement joins TRBV29-1 to TRBJ2-3; 9 positions agree with TRBD1. This CDR3 contains 15 residues. In germline, CDR1 is SQVTM, CDR2 ANQGSEA. Trimming at V came to 7 bases and at J to 3 bases, leaving 11 bases not matched to a gene. CDR3 nucleotide sequence: TGCAGCGCCCGAGCCGGGACAGGGTTTACAGATACGCAGTATTTT. This encodes CSARAGTGFTDTQYF.

This clonotype has only a few counts. This sequence joins TRBV2 and TRBJ2-2; D is undetermined. This CDR3 region has 10 residues. Trimming took off 11 bases at V and 7 bases at J, with 8 bases between the two ends. Germline V gene lookup returns CDR1 SNHLY and CDR2 FYNNEI. The CDR3 nucleotides are TGTGCCGGCAACGGCGGGGAGCTGTTTTTT. It yields the protein CAGNGGELFF.

This clonotype turned up a few times. The chain uses TRBV3-1 and TRBJ2-7; D call uncertain. The ends were cut back, 2 bases at V and 2 bases at J, with 16 bases in the middle. CDR1 and CDR2 from the germline V gene are LGHDT and YNNKEL (reference sequence). This CDR3 has 16 amino acids. The CDR3 region is CASSQRVGWLTYEQYF. As DNA, the CDR3 is TGTGCCAGCAGCCAAAGAGTCGGGTGGCTGACCTACGAGCAGTACTTC.